This T cell receptor (beta chain) was recorded in a study of human T cells and chemical hapten exposure. As for the study in general: Patch tests of 0.01% DPC on the upper back were read at 6 days.

The study, taken as a whole, reports: PT1 expanded TCR counts correlated positively with patch test score.

Specified time point: patch test 1, 2 weeks after DPC sensitization. Sample treatment: therapeutic diphenylcyclopropenone sensitization with weekly scalp DPC. Blood, whole and unfractionated, served as the source for total RNA extraction. Per germline, CDR1 DFQATT and CDR2 SNEGSKA (reference sequence). There are 18 residues in the CDR3. TCRdb reprocessed the RACE reads with MiXCR, giving one entry per CDR3 protein. The sample includes about 35,000 distinct CDR3 sequences, more than 6% seen only once; the top ten take 8% to 9.5%. As regards this clonotype: What it binds is unknown. The junction departs from the called germline gene at one end, perhaps through a read error.

The V gene is TRBV20-1, the J gene TRBJ1-5; TRBD1 agrees at 10 bases. The specimen was whole blood, collected in connection with sensitization to the hapten diphenylcyclopropenone (DPC). This receptor was identified in a woman between 25 and 40 years old with alopecia areata. Some clones in this sample may be carry-over from other donors' samples. CDR3: CGARDPLTGGMGNQPQHF. In DNA, the CDR3 is TGCGGTGCTAGAGATCCGTTGACAGGGGGCATGGGCAATCAGCCCCAGCATTTT.